The rows below give T cell receptor beta chains drawn from one sample of a study of TIL therapy for anti-PD-1-resistant metastatic lung cancer. The repertoire was sequenced with immunoSEQ multiplex PCR; TCRdb's copy has only in-frame clones and lacks some. This table holds tens of thousands of clones, around 87% found once. The source was blood, collected at baseline. The source of these receptors is a person between 25 and 80 years old with non-small cell lung cancer. Each CDR3 is given with its conserved first and last residue. The D gene is left open where the match is weak.

TRBV2	TRBD1	TRBJ1-6	TGTGCCAGCAGTGATCCGGCAGGGGGAAGGGGCTCACCCCTCCACTTT	CASSDPAGGRGSPLHF
TRBV4-1	NA	TRBJ2-1	TGCGCCAGCAGCCGATTCAGGGGGGATTCAGGCAATGAGCAGTTCTTC	CASSRFRGDSGNEQFF
TRBV5-1	NA	TRBJ2-2	TGCGCCAGCAGCTTGGCAGACACCGGGGAGCTGTTTTTT	CASSLADTGELFF
TRBV28	NA	TRBJ2-5	TGTGCCAGCAGTCTAGGGGACTTTCAAGAGACCCAGTACTTC	CASSLGDFQETQYF
TRBV19	TRBD1	TRBJ1-5	TGTGCCAGTAGAGACAGGGCGGGCAATCAGCCCCAGCATTTT	CASRDRAGNQPQHF
TRBV7-9	NA	TRBJ2-3	TGTGCCAGCAGCTTAGAATTCGTCACAGATACGCAGTATTTT	CASSLEFVTDTQYF
TRBV7-9	TRBD1	TRBJ1-4	TGTGCCAGCAGCGGGGCTCCCCCGGACAGGGACTTTACTAATGAAAAACTGTTTTTT	CASSGAPPDRDFTNEKLFF
TRBV5-6	NA	TRBJ1-3	TGTGCCAGCAGCTCCCTGGCCGACTCTGGAAACACCATATATTTT	CASSSLADSGNTIYF
TRBV18	NA	TRBJ2-2	TGTGCCAGCTCACCACCGTCAGGGGAATCCGGGGAGCTGTTTTTT	CASSPPSGESGELFF
TRBV7-9	NA	TRBJ1-2	TGTGCCAGCAGCGCACCCGGGGGCAGGGGAGTAAATGGCTACACCTTC	CASSAPGGRGVNGYTF
TRBV6-1	TRBD2	TRBJ2-1	TGTGCCAGCAGTGAATGGGTTAGCGGGGGTTTCCCCAATGAGCAGTTCTTC	CASSEWVSGGFPNEQFF
TRBV7-6	NA	TRBJ1-3	TGTGCCAGCAGCTTAGTAGGGCAGGGAAGCGGGAACACCATATATTTT	CASSLVGQGSGNTIYF
TRBV6-5	NA	TRBJ2-7	TGTGCCAGCAGCGATTCCCCCCCGGTCGGCGAGCAGTACTTC	CASSDSPPVGEQYF